Given below is one TCR beta chain in context. The germline CDR1 and CDR2 sequences are GTSNPN and SVGIG (reference sequence). The V and J ends lost 2 bases and 0 bases respectively, with 7 bases between them. The CDR3 contains 13 residues. TCRdb reprocessed the 5' RACE reads with MiXCR, giving one entry per CDR3 protein. The repertoire has about half a million distinct CDR3 sequences, about 20% of them found once; the top ten carry over 9%. The data were obtained in a study of T-cell memory formation after mild COVID-19. This receptor was taken from an adult woman who had mild COVID-19 (a few samples of this study predate the infection). Cell type and time point are not known. The sequencing sample was made of PBMCs or a T cell subset sorted from them (not recorded which). The chain combines TRBV30 with TRBJ1-1, with D maybe TRBD1 (6 bases). The CDR3 bases are TGTGCCTGGAGTCAGGGGTTGAACACTGAAGCTTTCTTT. It codes for CAWSQGLNTEAFF.